This T cell receptor (beta chain) was recovered during a study of T-cell memory formation after mild COVID-19. This clonotype has just a few counts. TCRdb fed the 5' RACE reads into MiXCR, producing one record per CDR3 protein. The sample consists of more than 300,000 distinct CDR3 sequences, roughly an eighth of them appearing once. The specimen sequenced was PBMCs or a T cell subset sorted from them (not recorded which). The clonotype originates from a man aged 18 to 29 who had mild COVID-19 (a few samples of this study predate the infection). Cell type and time point are not known.

CDR3 amino acids: CASSSIQQGETQYF. The CDR3 nucleotides read TGCGCCAGCAGCTCCATTCAGCAGGGGGAGACCCAGTACTTC. The V call is TRBV4-3, the J call TRBJ2-5; maybe TRBD1 (6 bases). V was shortened by 5 bases and J by 5 bases, with 15 bases between the two germline ends. Germline assignment: CDR1 LGHNA and CDR2 YSLEER. This CDR3 is built from 14 residues.